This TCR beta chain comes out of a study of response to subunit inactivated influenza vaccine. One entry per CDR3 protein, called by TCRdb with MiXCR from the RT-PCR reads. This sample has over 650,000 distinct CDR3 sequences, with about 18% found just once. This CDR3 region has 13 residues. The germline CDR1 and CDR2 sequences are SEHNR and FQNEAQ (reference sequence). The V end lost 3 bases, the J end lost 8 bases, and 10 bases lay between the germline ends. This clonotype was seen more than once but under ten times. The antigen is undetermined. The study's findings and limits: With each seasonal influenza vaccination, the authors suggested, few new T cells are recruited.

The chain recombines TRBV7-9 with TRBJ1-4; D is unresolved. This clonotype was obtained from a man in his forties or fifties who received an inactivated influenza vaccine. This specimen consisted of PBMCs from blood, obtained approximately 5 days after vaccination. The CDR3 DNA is TGTGCCAGCAGCTTCGGGGAGCGAGAAAAACTGTTTTTT. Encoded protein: CASSFGEREKLFF.